This passage covers 20 T cell receptor beta chains from one sample sequenced in a study of beta chain features in type 1 diabetes. Expressed TCRB transcripts were sequenced after all isolated RNA was converted to cDNA. TCRdb keeps only in-frame clones here, not all; method: immunoSEQ multiplex PCR. The repertoire consists of more than 300,000 clones, with roughly 8% occurring once and the leading ten covering around 0.45%. Source material: central memory CD4+ T cells from blood. The source of these receptors is a woman under 30 in good health.

This clone has just a few counts. The chain combines TRBV29-1 with TRBJ1-1; TRBD1 matches 7 bases. CDR3 size: 10 residues. Germline values: CDR1 SQVTM, CDR2 ANQGSEA. Trimming removed 7 bases from V and 4 bases from J; junction bases left unmatched: 0. In nucleotides, the CDR3 is TGCAGCGGGACAGGCACTGAAGCTTTCTTT. Its translation is CSGTGTEAFF.

This clone came up a few times. V gene TRBV21-1 combines with J gene TRBJ1-5; the D segment call TRBD1 is taken from the table without a DNA check. TRBV21-1 counts as a pseudogene. There are 13 residues in the CDR3. The CDR3 here is CASSTLRGQPQHF. The CDR3 nucleotides read TGTGCCAGCAGCACACTTAGGGGCCAGCCCCAGCATTTT.

This chain joins TRBV29-1 and TRBJ2-3; 12 bases fit TRBD2. Germline V gene data show CDR1 as SQVTM and CDR2 as ANQGSEA. This CDR3 comprises 15 residues. Trimming cost V 2 bases and J 3 bases; bases outside gene matches: 3. CDR3: CSVELAGGWTDTQYF. The CDR3 DNA reads TGCAGCGTTGAACTAGCGGGAGGGTGGACAGATACGCAGTATTTT.

V usage is TRBV7-9 and J usage is TRBJ2-5; D is ambiguous. The V end lost 4 bases, the J end lost 5 bases, and 8 bases lay between the germline ends. The CDR3 is 12 amino acids. The germline gives CDR1 SEHNR, CDR2 FQNEAQ (reference sequence). CDR3 coding DNA: TGTGCCAGCAGCTCGGTGGGGGAGACCCAGTACTTC. It encodes CASSSVGETQYF. The variable domain in full, completed from reference TRBV7-9 and TRBJ2-5, reads DTGVSQNPRHKITKRGQNVTFRCDPISEHNRLYWYRQTLGQGPEFLTYFQNEAQLEKSRLLSDRFSAERPKGSFSTLEIQRTEQGDSAMYLCASSSVGETQYFGPGTRLLVL.

This chain uses TRBV29-1 with TRBJ1-1; possible D gene TRBD1, 6 bases. With 3 bases removed from V and 8 bases from J, the gap between germline ends came to 16 bases. The V gene's germline CDR1 is SQVTM and CDR2 ANQGSEA. The CDR3 contains 13 residues. The CDR3 nucleotides are TGCAGCGTTGACGACAGGCATAGTCGAGAAGCTTTCTTT. Amino acids: CSVDDRHSREAFF.

The chain carries TRBV5-4 and TRBJ2-2; 9 nucleotides line up with TRBD1. The trim removed 4 bases at V and 6 bases at J, leaving 4 bases unmatched. Germline V gene data show CDR1 as SGHNT and CDR2 as YYREEE (reference sequence). This CDR3 spans 14 amino acids. The CDR3 region has the DNA TGTGCCAGCAGCCCGGGACAGGGTCCCGGGGAGCTGTTTTTT. It specifies CASSPGQGPGELFF. The whole variable domain, remainder taken from reference TRBV5-4 and TRBJ2-2, is ETGVTQSPTHLIKTRGQQVTLRCSSQSGHNTVSWYQQALGQGPQFIFQYYREEENGRGNFPPRFSGLQFPNYSSELNVNALELDDSALYLCASSPGQGPGELFFGEGSRLTVL.

Many counts were recorded for this clone. The chain has TRBV6-1 and TRBJ2-1; 7 bases align to TRBD2. Germline V lookup: CDR1 MNHNS, CDR2 SASEGT. After removal of 3 bases from V and 9 bases from J, the junction contained 8 bases not matched to a gene. The CDR3 has 14 amino acids. CDR3 protein: CASSDGAGLGEQFF. CDR3 nucleotides: TGTGCCAGCAGTGACGGAGCGGGATTGGGTGAGCAGTTCTTC.

This chain joins TRBV20-1 and TRBJ2-5, with no clear D. Germline CDR1 is DFQATT and CDR2 is SNEGSKA (reference sequence). This CDR3 spans 10 amino acids. V was cut by 1 base and J by 12 bases, with 9 bases left in between. The CDR3 nucleotides are TGCAGTGCTAGAGGTAGCCCAGAGTACTTC. Residues: CSARGSPEYF.

V and J are TRBV4-1 and TRBJ2-7, with no clear D. Trimming removed 1 base from V and 3 bases from J, with 13 bases in between. The CDR3 runs 15 residues. Germline CDR1 reads MGHRA; CDR2 reads YSYEKL. DNA for the CDR3: TGCGCCAGCAGCCAAGGGCCCGTTGACCTCTACGAGCAGTACTTC. Translating it yields CASSQGPVDLYEQYF.

V usage is TRBV7-2 and J usage is TRBJ2-7; maybe TRBD2 (5 bases). Germline loops: CDR1 SGHTA, CDR2 FQGNSA. The CDR3 is made up of 13 amino acids. V was clipped by 1 base and J by 7 bases, with 11 bases between them. This chain's CDR3 is CASSLGPGREQYF. CDR3 bases: TGTGCCAGCAGCTTAGGCCCGGGAAGAGAGCAGTACTTC.

The chain links TRBV7-8 to TRBJ2-3; TRBD1 agrees at 8 bases. Germline V gene data show CDR1 as SGHVS and CDR2 as FQNEAQ. The V and J ends lost 5 bases and 5 bases, in that order; junction bases with no gene match: 9. The CDR3 spans 15 residues. CDR3 DNA sequence: TGTGCCAGCAGCGTATCAGGGGGCAGGGGAGATACGCAGTATTTT. As protein: CASSVSGGRGDTQYF.

This clone was seen many times. The chain couples TRBV7-9 to TRBJ2-7; 7 nucleotides align to TRBD2. The germline CDR1 and CDR2 sequences are SEHNR and FQNEAQ (reference sequence). V dropped 6 bases and J dropped 7; count of bases not matched to a gene: 9. The CDR3 sequence is 13 residues long. The CDR3 is CASRELGGGEQYF. The CDR3 DNA follows: TGTGCCAGCAGGGAGTTAGGCGGGGGAGAGCAGTACTTC.

CDR3 in amino acids: CASSLSTGVPHQETQYF. Written as DNA, the CDR3 is TGTGCCAGCAGCTTGTCGACAGGGGTGCCCCATCAAGAGACCCAGTACTTC. V usage is TRBV7-2 and J usage is TRBJ2-5; 8 nucleotides match TRBD1. With V trimmed by 3 bases and J by 2 bases, 11 bases remained unmatched. Germline V CDR1 and CDR2: SGHTA, FQGNSA. The CDR3 runs 17 residues.

The chain uses TRBV5-4 and TRBJ2-3; 8 nucleotides align to TRBD2. CDR1 and CDR2 (germline): SGHNT, YYREEE (reference sequence). V shed 2 bases, J shed 2 bases, and the junction held 7 bases outside the gene matches. The CDR3 covers 16 residues. For the CDR3, the DNA is TGTGCCAGCAGCTTAAATAGCGGGACCTACACAGATACGCAGTATTTT. Translating gives CASSLNSGTYTDTQYF.

The chain uses TRBV27 and TRBJ1-2, with 8 nucleotides matching TRBD1. The J segment lost 4 bases and the V segment lost 6 bases, leaving 10 bases of the junction unmatched. Germline values: CDR1 MNHEY, CDR2 SMNVEV (reference sequence). This CDR3 has 15 amino acids. The CDR3 nucleotides read TGTGCCAGCAGCCGAACCGGGACAGGAGCCTATGGCTACACCTTC. Protein sequence: CASSRTGTGAYGYTF.

The gene calls are TRBV5-1 and TRBJ2-5; D is undetermined. The germline gives CDR1 SGHRS, CDR2 YFSETQ. This CDR3 spans 14 amino acids. Trimming shortened V by 0 bases and J by 1 base, and 7 bases separated the two germline ends. CDR3 DNA sequence: TGCGCCAGCAGCTTGGCCCCAGCCCAAGAGACCCAGTACTTC. It codes for CASSLAPAQETQYF.

This clone was observed many times. V usage is TRBV21-1 and J usage is TRBJ1-4. TRBV21-1 is tagged as a pseudogene. The CDR3 runs 16 residues. The CDR3 DNA reads as TGTGCCAGCAGCAAACCCCTCCAGGACGCTAATGAAAAACTGTTTTTT. Protein: CASSKPLQDANEKLFF.

About this clone: The identical CDR3 is also encoded by other nucleotide sequences in the sample. This chain links TRBV20-1 with TRBJ2-1; D is ambiguous. CDR1 and CDR2 from the germline V gene are DFQATT and SNEGSKA (reference sequence). The CDR3 is 10 amino acids. V shed 6 bases and J shed 6 bases, with 6 bases lying between them. The CDR3 is CSAFGNEQFF. CDR3 DNA: TGCAGTGCCTTTGGCAATGAGCAGTTCTTC.

This clone was counted many times. V is TRBV5-5 and J is TRBJ1-1; D ambiguous. The CDR3 has 11 amino acids. V dropped 4 bases and J dropped 3 bases, with 4 bases sitting between them. Germline CDR1 reads SGHKS; CDR2 reads YYEKEE (reference sequence). CDR3 amino acids: CASSRHTEAFF. CDR3 nucleotide sequence: TGTGCCAGCAGCCGCCACACTGAAGCTTTCTTT.

The chain carries TRBV7-9 and TRBJ2-1, with a weak D call TRBD2 (6 bases). V dropped 5 bases and J dropped 5 bases, with 10 bases sitting between them. This CDR3 has 13 amino acids. Germline V gene lookup returns CDR1 SEHNR and CDR2 FQNEAQ (reference sequence). The CDR3 here is CASSTDYNNEQFF. CDR3 DNA: TGTGCCAGCAGCACGGACTACAACAATGAGCAGTTCTTC.